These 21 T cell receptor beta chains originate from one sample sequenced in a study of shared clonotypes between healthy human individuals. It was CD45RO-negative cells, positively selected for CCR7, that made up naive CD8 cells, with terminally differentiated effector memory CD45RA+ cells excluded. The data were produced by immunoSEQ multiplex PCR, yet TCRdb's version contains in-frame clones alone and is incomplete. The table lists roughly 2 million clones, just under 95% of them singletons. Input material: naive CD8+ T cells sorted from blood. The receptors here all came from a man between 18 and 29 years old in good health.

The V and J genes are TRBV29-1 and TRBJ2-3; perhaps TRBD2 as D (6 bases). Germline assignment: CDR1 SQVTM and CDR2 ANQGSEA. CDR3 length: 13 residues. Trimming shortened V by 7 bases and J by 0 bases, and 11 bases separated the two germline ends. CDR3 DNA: TGCAGCGGAGACAGCGGGAGCACAGATACGCAGTATTTT. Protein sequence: CSGDSGSTDTQYF.

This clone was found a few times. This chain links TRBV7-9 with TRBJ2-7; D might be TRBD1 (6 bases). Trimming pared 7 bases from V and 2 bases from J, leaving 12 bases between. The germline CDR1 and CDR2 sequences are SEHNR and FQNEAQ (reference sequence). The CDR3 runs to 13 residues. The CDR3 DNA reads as TGTGCCAGCACCATTACAGGGCCCTACGAGCAGTACTTC. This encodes CASTITGPYEQYF. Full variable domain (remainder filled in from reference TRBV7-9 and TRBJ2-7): DTGVSQNPRHKITKRGQNVTFRCDPISEHNRLYWYRQTLGQGPEFLTYFQNEAQLEKSRLLSDRFSAERPKGSFSTLEIQRTEQGDSAMYLCASTITGPYEQYFGPGTRLTVT.

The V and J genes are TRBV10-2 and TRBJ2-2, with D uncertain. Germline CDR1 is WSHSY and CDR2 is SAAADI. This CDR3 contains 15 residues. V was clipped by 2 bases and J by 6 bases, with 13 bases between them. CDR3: CASSERIWEAGELFF. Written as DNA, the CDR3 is TGCGCCAGCAGTGAGAGGATCTGGGAAGCCGGGGAGCTGTTTTTT.

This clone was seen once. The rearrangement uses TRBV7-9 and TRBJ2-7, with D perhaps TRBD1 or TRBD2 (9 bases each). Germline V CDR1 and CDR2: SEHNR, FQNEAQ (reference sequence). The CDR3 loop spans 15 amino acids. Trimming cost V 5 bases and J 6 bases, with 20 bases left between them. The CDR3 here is CASSLPSGTGSEQYF. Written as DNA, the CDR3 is TGTGCCAGCAGCCTCCCTAGCGGGACAGGGTCCGAGCAGTACTTC.

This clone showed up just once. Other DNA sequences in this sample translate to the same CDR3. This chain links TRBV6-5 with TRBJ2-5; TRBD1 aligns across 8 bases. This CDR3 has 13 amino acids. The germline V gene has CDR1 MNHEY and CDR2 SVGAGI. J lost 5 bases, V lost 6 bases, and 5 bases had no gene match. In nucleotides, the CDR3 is TGTGCCAGCAGCGGACAGGGTATTGAGACCCAGTACTTC. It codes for CASSGQGIETQYF.

The CDR3 nucleotides are TGTGCCAGCAGTTACTCAGCAGGGGGCCTTTACGAGCAGTACTTC. Amino acid sequence: CASSYSAGGLYEQYF. This rearrangement joins TRBV6-5 to TRBJ2-7; 8 nucleotides agree with TRBD1. Germline-derived CDR1 and CDR2 are MNHEY and SVGAGI. This CDR3 contains 15 residues. V shed 0 bases, J shed 4 bases, and the junction held 5 bases outside the gene matches.

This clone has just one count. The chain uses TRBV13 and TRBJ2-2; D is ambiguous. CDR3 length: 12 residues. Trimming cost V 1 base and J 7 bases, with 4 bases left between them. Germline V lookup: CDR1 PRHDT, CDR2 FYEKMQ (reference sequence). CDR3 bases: TGTGCCAGCAGCTTAGCTGTCGGGGAGCTGTTTTTT. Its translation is CASSLAVGELFF.

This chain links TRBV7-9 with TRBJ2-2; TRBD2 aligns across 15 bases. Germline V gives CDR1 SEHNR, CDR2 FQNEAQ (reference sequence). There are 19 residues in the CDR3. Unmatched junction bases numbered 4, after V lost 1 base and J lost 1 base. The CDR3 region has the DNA TGTGCCAGCAGCTTAGTTGGGACTAGCGGGAGGTGGAACACCGGGGAGCTGTTTTTT. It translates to CASSLVGTSGRWNTGELFF.

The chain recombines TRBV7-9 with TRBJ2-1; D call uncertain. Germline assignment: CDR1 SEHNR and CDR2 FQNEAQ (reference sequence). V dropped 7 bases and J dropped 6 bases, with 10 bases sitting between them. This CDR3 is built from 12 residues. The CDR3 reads CASTPLSNEQFF. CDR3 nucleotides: TGTGCCAGCACCCCCCTTTCCAATGAGCAGTTCTTC.

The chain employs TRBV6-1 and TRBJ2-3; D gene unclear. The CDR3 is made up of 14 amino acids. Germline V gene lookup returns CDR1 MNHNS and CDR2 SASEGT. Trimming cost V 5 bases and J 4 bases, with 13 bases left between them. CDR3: CASSWVETADTQYF. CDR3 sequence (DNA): TGTGCCAGCAGTTGGGTGGAGACGGCAGATACGCAGTATTTT.

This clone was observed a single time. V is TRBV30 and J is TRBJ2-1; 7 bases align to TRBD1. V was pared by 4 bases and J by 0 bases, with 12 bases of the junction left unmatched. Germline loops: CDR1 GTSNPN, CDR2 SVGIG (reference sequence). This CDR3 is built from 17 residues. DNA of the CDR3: TGTGCCTGGACCCTAGAGGGGGCGGTGAGCTCCTACAATGAGCAGTTCTTC. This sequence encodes CAWTLEGAVSSYNEQFF.

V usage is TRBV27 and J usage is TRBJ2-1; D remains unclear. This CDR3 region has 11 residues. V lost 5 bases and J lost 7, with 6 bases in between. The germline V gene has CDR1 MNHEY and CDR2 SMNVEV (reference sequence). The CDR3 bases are TGTGCCAGCAGTGAGATGAATGAGCAGTTCTTC. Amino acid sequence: CASSEMNEQFF.

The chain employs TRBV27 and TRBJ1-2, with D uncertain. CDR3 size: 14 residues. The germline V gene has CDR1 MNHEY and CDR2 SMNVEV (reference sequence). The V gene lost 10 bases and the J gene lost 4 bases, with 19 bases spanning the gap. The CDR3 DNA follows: TGTGCCACCTCCCCCCAAGGTTCCCTCTATGGCTACACCTTC. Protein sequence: CATSPQGSLYGYTF.

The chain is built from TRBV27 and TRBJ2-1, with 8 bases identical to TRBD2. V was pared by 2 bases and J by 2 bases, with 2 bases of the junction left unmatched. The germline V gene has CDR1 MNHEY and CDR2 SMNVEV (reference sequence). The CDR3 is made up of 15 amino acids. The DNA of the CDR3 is TGTGCCAGCAGTTTACCGGGACTAGCCTACAATGAGCAGTTCTTC. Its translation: CASSLPGLAYNEQFF.

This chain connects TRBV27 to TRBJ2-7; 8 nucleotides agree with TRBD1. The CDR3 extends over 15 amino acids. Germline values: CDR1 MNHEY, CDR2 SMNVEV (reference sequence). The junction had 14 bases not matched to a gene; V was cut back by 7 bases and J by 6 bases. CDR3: CASTLSGTGRVEQYF. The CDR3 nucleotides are TGTGCCAGCACTCTCTCCGGGACAGGCCGCGTCGAGCAGTACTTC.

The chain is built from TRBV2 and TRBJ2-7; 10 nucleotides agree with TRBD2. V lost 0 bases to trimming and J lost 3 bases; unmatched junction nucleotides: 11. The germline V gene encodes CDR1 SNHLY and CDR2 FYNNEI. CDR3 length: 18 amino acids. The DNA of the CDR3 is TGTGCCAGCAGTGAAGCGCACCTAGCGGGAGAAGGTGTCTACGAGCAGTACTTC. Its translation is CASSEAHLAGEGVYEQYF.

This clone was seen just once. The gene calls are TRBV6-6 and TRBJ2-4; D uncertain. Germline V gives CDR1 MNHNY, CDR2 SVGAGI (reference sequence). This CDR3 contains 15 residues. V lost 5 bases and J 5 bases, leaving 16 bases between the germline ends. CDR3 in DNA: TGTGCCAGCAGTCCCCTGGGGTCATTCCAAAACATTCAGTACTTC. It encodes CASSPLGSFQNIQYF.

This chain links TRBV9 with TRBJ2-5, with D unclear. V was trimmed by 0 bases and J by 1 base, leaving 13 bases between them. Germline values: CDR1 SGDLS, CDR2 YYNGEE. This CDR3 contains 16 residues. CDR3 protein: CASSVEGSPLQETQYF. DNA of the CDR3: TGTGCCAGCAGCGTAGAGGGCAGCCCCCTCCAAGAGACCCAGTACTTC.

CDR3 coding DNA: TGTGCCAGCAGCTTAGAGGTCCAGGGGACCTACGAGCAGTACTTC. Residues: CASSLEVQGTYEQYF. This chain links TRBV5-6 with TRBJ2-7; maybe TRBD1 (6 bases). Looked up from germline, CDR1 is SGHDT and CDR2 is YYEEEE. CDR3 length: 15 residues. Trimming cost V 2 bases and J 2 bases, with 14 bases left between them.

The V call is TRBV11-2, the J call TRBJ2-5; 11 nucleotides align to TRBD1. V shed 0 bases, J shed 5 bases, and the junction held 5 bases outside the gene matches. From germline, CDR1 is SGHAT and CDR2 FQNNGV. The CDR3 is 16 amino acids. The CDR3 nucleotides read TGTGCCAGCAGCTTAGAGGGACAGGGGGTTGTTGAGACCCAGTACTTC. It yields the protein CASSLEGQGVVETQYF.

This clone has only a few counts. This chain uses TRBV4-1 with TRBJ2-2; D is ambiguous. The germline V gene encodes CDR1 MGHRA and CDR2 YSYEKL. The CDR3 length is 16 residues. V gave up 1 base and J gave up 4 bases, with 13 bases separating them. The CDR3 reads CASSQVGLQGTGELFF. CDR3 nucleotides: TGCGCCAGCAGCCAAGTGGGATTGCAAGGCACCGGGGAGCTGTTTTTT.